This entry features one TCR beta chain sequence. The V end lost 3 bases, the J end lost 6 bases, and 12 bases lay between the germline ends. Germline V gene data show CDR1 as SGHDN and CDR2 as FVKESK. The CDR3 has 15 amino acids. This record belongs to a study of blood T cell repertoires in COVID-19. The study recruited people aged 18 to 89 years across around 24 US areas. Libraries were prepared by immunoSEQ multiplex PCR; TCRdb keeps only in-frame clonotypes and omits some of them. The sample carries 200,000 or so clones, about 87% recorded once. This chain connects TRBV14 to TRBJ1-6; TRBD1 might be the D (6 bases). Sequenced input: PBMCs or T cells enriched from blood (not recorded which). The receptor was isolated from a woman aged 40 to 50 with acute COVID-19. The CDR3: CASSQGQKANSPLHF. CDR3 sequence (DNA): TGTGCCAGCAGCCAGGGACAAAAAGCTAATTCACCCCTCCACTTT.